The clone carrying this T cell receptor (beta chain) appeared a few times. These data are taken from a study of blood T cell repertoires in COVID-19. Trimming at V came to 0 bases and at J to 4 bases, leaving 11 bases not matched to a gene. CDR1 is SEHNR, CDR2 FQNEAQ, per germline (reference sequence). CDR3 length equals 17 residues. Clones were read by immunoSEQ multiplex PCR, and TCRdb kept only the in-frame ones, dropping some. The sample carries some 60,000 clones, roughly 79% recorded once. Sequencing input: peripheral blood. The chain couples TRBV7-9 to TRBJ1-2; 7 nucleotides agree with TRBD1. The source of this sequence is a woman aged 80 or over with active or convalescent COVID-19. DNA of the CDR3: TGTGCCAGCAGCTTAGCCGATGGGACAGTCGGTTCCTATGGCTACACCTTC. As protein: CASSLADGTVGSYGYTF.